This passage covers 14 T cell receptor beta chains from one sample sequenced in a study of response to subunit inactivated influenza vaccine. TCRdb reanalysed the RT-PCR reads using MiXCR and keeps one entry per CDR3 protein. Of some 550,000 distinct CDR3 sequences listed, roughly 25% are singletons. These records were also assigned to another study, of T cells expressing NK-cell markers. That investigation notes: Researchers built TCR beta cDNA using 5'RACE template switching with UMIs.

Sequenced material: CD4+ T cells sorted from PBMCs, taken approximately 12 days after vaccination. The receptors derive from a man aged 50-59 years who received an inactivated influenza vaccine.

The chain couples TRBV20-1 to TRBJ2-4; tentatively, D is TRBD2 (5 bases). CDR1 is DFQATT, CDR2 SNEGSKA, per germline (reference sequence). Deletions cut 5 bases from V and 11 bases from J, with 16 bases between. This CDR3 spans 12 amino acids. The CDR3: CSAALEGRVQYF. The CDR3 nucleotides are TGCAGTGCTGCCCTCGAGGGTCGTGTTCAGTACTTC.

V is TRBV27 and J is TRBJ2-1; D gene ambiguous. The CDR3 is 16 amino acids. V lost 2 bases and J lost 5, with 16 bases in between. Germline assignment: CDR1 MNHEY and CDR2 SMNVEV (reference sequence). The CDR3 sequence: CASSLGRGFPHNEQFF. The CDR3 bases are TGTGCCAGCAGTTTAGGGCGCGGCTTCCCCCACAATGAGCAGTTCTTC.

Comment on this clonotype: An end of the junction differs from the germline gene, which may be a read error. The V gene is TRBV12-3 or TRBV12-4, the J gene TRBJ2-2; D gene ambiguous. The CDR3 covers 14 residues. The CDR3 region is CASNLQGYTGELFF. The CDR3, as DNA: TGTGCCAGCAATTTACAAGGGTACACCGGGGAGCTGTTTTTT.

A few counts support this clonotype. This chain uses TRBV5-1 with TRBJ2-2; perhaps TRBD2 as D (6 bases). This CDR3 spans 16 amino acids. CDR1 and CDR2 (germline): SGHRS, YFSETQ. V lost 6 bases and J lost 6, with 21 bases in between. For the CDR3, the DNA is TGCGCCAGCACCCGAGCGGGCGTAACCGACGCCGGGGAGCTGTTTTTT. Protein: CASTRAGVTDAGELFF. The whole variable domain, filled in from reference TRBV5-1 and TRBJ2-2, reads KAGVTQTPRYLIKTRGQQVTLSCSPISGHRSVSWYQQTPGQGLQFLFEYFSETQRNKGNFPGRFSGRQFSNSRSEMNVSTLELGDSALYLCASTRAGVTDAGELFFGEGSRLTVL.

The gene calls are TRBV3-1 and TRBJ2-1; maybe TRBD2 (6 bases). V shed 4 bases and J shed 5 bases, with 15 bases lying between them. The CDR3 length is 15 residues. The germline CDR1 and CDR2 sequences are LGHDT and YNNKEL (reference sequence). CDR3 DNA: TGTGCCAGCAGCCGCGATAGATGGGGGGACAATGAGCAGTTCTTC. Its protein is CASSRDRWGDNEQFF.

This clonotype was seen a few times. This chain uses TRBV9 with TRBJ1-3, with TRBD1 as a possible D gene (6 bases). This CDR3 is built from 14 residues. Trimming stripped 0 bases from V and 2 bases from J, with 6 bases between. Germline CDR1 reads SGDLS; CDR2 reads YYNGEE. The CDR3 reads CASSVGDTGNTIYF. The CDR3, as DNA: TGTGCCAGCAGCGTAGGGGACACTGGAAACACCATATATTTT.

This clonotype was observed a handful of times. V gene TRBV29-1 combines with J gene TRBJ2-3; 7 nucleotides agree with TRBD1. V was pared by 7 bases and J by 0 bases, with 13 bases of the junction left unmatched. The CDR3 spans 16 residues. Germline values: CDR1 SQVTM, CDR2 ANQGSEA. DNA of the CDR3: TGCAGCGCCCGAGGGAGAACAGGGGTTAGCACAGATACGCAGTATTTT. Protein: CSARGRTGVSTDTQYF.

The chain uses TRBV5-1 and TRBJ1-2; TRBD1 agrees at 8 bases. The germline V gene has CDR1 SGHRS and CDR2 YFSETQ. The CDR3 extends over 13 amino acids. Unmatched junction bases numbered 5, after V lost 4 bases and J lost 6 bases. The CDR3 DNA follows: TGCGCCAGCAGCATGACAGGGGCGGATGGCTACACCTTC. Translating it yields CASSMTGADGYTF.

This chain links TRBV5-6 with TRBJ1-6, with D perhaps matching TRBD1 (6 bases). In germline, CDR1 is SGHDT, CDR2 YYEEEE. The CDR3 consists of 14 residues. Trimming left V 0 bases short and J 8 bases short, with 9 bases between. For the CDR3, the DNA is TGTGCCAGCAGCTTGGACAGGGAGTATTCACCCCTCCACTTT. Translation: CASSLDREYSPLHF.

The chain recombines TRBV5-6 with TRBJ2-5; 8 bases align to TRBD1. Trimming at V came to 6 bases and at J to 5 bases, leaving 6 bases not matched to a gene. Germline CDR1 and CDR2: SGHDT and YYEEEE. The CDR3 spans 13 residues. CDR3 protein: CASIDRGSETQYF. As DNA, the CDR3 is TGTGCCAGCATCGACAGGGGTTCGGAGACCCAGTACTTC.

This clonotype was found a few times. The CDR3: CAISALAGGGDTQYF. The CDR3 DNA sequence: TGTGCCATCAGTGCCTTAGCGGGAGGTGGAGATACGCAGTATTTT. The V gene is TRBV10-3, the J gene TRBJ2-3; 10 positions match TRBD2. CDR1 and CDR2 from the germline V gene are ENHRY and SYGVKD. The V gene end was trimmed by 4 bases and the J gene end by 5 bases; junction bases not matched to a gene: 6. The CDR3 extends over 15 amino acids.

The chain recombines TRBV9 with TRBJ1-4; 8 nucleotides agree with TRBD1. The trim removed 4 bases at V and 5 bases at J, leaving 10 bases unmatched. Germline V gives CDR1 SGDLS, CDR2 YYNGEE. The CDR3 runs 16 residues. CDR3 bases: TGTGCCAGCAGCCCTCACCCGGACAGGGCCAATGAAAAACTGTTTTTT. Translated: CASSPHPDRANEKLFF.

This clonotype turned up a few times. The rearrangement joins TRBV24-1 to TRBJ2-7; 7 positions match TRBD1. This CDR3 region has 15 residues. With 2 bases clipped from V and 3 bases from J, the junction kept 6 bases outside the gene matches. CDR1 is KGHDR, CDR2 SFDVKD, per germline. The CDR3 DNA reads as TGTGCCACCAGTGATTCCGGGACAGCCATCTACGAGCAGTACTTC. This gives the protein CATSDSGTAIYEQYF.

This clonotype was counted at least ten times. J is TRBJ2-1 and V is TRBV5-8, with no clear D. The V end lost 4 bases, the J end lost 1 base, and 15 bases lay between the germline ends. The CDR3 totals 16 residues. Germline CDR1 and CDR2: SGHTS and YDEGEE. The CDR3 sequence is CASSKARSRSYNEQFF. The CDR3, as DNA: TGTGCCAGCAGCAAGGCCCGATCTAGGTCCTACAATGAGCAGTTCTTC.